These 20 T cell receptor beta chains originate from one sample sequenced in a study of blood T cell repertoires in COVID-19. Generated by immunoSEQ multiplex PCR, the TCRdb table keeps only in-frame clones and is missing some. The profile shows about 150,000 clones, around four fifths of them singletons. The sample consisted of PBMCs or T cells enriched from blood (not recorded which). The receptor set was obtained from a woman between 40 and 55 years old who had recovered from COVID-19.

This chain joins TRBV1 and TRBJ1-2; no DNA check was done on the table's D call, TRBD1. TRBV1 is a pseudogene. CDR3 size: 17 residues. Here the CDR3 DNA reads TGCACCAGCAGCCAAGATCACCCCCAGGTCTCTAACTATGGCTACACCTTC. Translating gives CTSSQDHPQVSNYGYTF.

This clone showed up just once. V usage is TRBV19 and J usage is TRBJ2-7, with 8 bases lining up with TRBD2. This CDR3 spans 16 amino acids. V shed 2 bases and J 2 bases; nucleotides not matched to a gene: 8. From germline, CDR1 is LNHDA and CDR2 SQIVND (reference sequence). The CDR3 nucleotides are TGTGCCAGTAGTATAACAGCGGGAGTAGGGGCCTACGAGCAGTACTTC. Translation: CASSITAGVGAYEQYF.

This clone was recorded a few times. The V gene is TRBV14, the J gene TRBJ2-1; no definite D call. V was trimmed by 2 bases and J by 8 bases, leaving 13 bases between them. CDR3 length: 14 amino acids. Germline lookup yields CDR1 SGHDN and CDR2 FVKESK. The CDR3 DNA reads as TGTGCCAGCAGCCAACACTTCAGGCTTCATGAGCAGTTCTTC. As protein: CASSQHFRLHEQFF.

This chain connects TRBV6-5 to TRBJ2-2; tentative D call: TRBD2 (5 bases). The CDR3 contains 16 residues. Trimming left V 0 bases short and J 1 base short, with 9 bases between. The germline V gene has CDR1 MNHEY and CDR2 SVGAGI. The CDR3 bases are TGTGCCAGCAGTTACTCGCCGGAGGTGAACACCGGGGAGCTGTTTTTT. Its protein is CASSYSPEVNTGELFF.

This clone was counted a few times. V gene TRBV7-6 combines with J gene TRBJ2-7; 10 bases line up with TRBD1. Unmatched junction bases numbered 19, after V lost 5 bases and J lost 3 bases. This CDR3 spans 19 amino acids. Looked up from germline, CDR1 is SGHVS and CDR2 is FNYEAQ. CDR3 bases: TGTGCCAGCAGCCCAAAATTTGGGTTTGGACAGGGGGGGGTCTACGAGCAGTACTTC. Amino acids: CASSPKFGFGQGGVYEQYF.

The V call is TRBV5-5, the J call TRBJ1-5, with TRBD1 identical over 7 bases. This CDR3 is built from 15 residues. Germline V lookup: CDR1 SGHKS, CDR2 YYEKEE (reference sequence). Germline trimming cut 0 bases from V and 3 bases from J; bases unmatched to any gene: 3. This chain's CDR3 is CASSLGQGDNQPQHF. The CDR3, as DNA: TGTGCCAGCAGCTTGGGGCAGGGGGACAATCAGCCCCAGCATTTT. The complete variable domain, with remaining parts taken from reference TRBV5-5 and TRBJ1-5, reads DAGVTQSPTHLIKTRGQQVTLRCSPISGHKSVSWYQQVLGQGPQFIFQYYEKEERGRGNFPDRFSARQFPNYSSELNVNALLLGDSALYLCASSLGQGDNQPQHFGDGTRLSIL.

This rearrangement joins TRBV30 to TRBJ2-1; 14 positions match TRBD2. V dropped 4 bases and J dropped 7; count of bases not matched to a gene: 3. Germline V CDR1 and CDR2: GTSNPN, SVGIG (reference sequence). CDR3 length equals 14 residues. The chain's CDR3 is CAWKGLAGVNEQFF. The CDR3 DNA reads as TGTGCCTGGAAGGGACTAGCGGGAGTTAATGAGCAGTTCTTC.

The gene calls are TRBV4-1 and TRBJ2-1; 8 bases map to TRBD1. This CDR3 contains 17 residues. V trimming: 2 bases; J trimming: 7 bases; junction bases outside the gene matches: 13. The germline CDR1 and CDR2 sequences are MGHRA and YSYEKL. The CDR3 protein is CASSQTFGQGNRNEQFF. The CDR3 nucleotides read TGCGCCAGCAGCCAAACCTTCGGACAGGGAAATAGGAATGAGCAGTTCTTC.

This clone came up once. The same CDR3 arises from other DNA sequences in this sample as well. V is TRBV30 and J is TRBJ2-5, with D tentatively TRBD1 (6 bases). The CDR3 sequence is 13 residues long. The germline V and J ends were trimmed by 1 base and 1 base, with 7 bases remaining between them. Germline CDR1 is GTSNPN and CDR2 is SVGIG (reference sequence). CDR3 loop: CAWSGGLQETQYF. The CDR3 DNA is TGTGCCTGGAGTGGGGGGCTCCAAGAGACCCAGTACTTC.

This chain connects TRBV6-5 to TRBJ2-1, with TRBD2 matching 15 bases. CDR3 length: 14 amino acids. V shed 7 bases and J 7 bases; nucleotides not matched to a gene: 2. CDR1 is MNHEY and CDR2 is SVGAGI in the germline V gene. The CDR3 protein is CASKGLAGGNEQFF. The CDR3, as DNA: TGTGCCAGCAAGGGACTAGCGGGGGGAAATGAGCAGTTCTTC.

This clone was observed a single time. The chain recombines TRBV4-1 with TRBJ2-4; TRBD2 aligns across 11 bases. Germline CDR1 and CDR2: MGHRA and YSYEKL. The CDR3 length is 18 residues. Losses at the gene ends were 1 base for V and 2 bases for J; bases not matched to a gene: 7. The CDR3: CASSQGLASGRSKNIQYF. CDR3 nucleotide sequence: TGCGCCAGCAGCCAAGGATTGGCTAGCGGGAGGTCCAAAAACATTCAGTACTTC.

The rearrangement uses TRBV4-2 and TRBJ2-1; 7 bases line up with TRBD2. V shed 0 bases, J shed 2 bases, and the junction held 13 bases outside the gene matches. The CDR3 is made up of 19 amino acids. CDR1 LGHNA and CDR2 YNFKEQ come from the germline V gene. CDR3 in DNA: TGTGCCAGCAGCCAAGAATTACTGGGGGGAGGGCCAACCTACAATGAGCAGTTCTTC. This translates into CASSQELLGGGPTYNEQFF.

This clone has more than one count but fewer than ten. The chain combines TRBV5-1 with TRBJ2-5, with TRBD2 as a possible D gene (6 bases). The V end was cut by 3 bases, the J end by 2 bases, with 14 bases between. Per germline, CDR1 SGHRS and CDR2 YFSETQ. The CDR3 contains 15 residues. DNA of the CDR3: TGCGCCAGCAGCTCGACCGATGCGGGGCAAGAGACCCAGTACTTC. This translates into CASSSTDAGQETQYF.

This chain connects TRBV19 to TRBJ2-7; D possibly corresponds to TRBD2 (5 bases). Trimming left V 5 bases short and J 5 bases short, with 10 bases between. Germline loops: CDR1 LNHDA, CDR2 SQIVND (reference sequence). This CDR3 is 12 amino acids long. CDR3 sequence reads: CASSPAAHEQYF. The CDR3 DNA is TGTGCCAGTAGTCCAGCGGCCCACGAGCAGTACTTC. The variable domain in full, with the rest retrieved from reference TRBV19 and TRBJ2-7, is DGGITQSPKYLFRKEGQNVTLSCEQNLNHDAMYWYRQDPGQGLRLIYYSQIVNDFQKGDIAEGYSVSREKKESFPLTVTSAQKNPTAFYLCASSPAAHEQYFGPGTRLTVT.

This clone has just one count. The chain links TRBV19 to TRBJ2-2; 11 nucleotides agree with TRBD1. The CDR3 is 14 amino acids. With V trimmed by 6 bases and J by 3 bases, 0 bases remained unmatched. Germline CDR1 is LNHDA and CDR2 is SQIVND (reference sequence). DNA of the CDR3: TGTGCCAGTAGGGACAGGGGGCACACCGGGGAGCTGTTTTTT. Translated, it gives CASRDRGHTGELFF.

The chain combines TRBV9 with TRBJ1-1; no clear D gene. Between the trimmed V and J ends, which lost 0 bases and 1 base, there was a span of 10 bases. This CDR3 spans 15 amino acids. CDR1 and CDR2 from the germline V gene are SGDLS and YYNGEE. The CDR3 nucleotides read TGTGCCAGCAGCGTAGGAGGCAGTTCGAACACTGAAGCTTTCTTT. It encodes CASSVGGSSNTEAFF.

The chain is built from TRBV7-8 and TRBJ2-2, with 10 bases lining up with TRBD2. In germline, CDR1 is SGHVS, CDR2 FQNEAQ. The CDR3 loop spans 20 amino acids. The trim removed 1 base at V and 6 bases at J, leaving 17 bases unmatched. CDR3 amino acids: CASSLVASGGIITPSGELFF. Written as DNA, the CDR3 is TGTGCCAGCAGCTTAGTAGCTAGCGGGGGAATCATTACACCATCCGGGGAGCTGTTTTTT.

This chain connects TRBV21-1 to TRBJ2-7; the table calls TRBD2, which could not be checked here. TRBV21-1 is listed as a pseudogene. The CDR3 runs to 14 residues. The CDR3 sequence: CASRGLAGQYEQYF. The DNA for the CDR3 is TGTGCCAGCAGAGGACTAGCGGGACAGTACGAGCAGTACTTC.

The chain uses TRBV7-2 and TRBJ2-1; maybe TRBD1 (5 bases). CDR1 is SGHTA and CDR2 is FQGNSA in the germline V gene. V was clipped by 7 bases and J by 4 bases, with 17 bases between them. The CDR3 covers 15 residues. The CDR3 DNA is TGTGCCAGCACCCCCCGACAGAGTAGTTACAATGAGCAGTTCTTC. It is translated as CASTPRQSSYNEQFF.

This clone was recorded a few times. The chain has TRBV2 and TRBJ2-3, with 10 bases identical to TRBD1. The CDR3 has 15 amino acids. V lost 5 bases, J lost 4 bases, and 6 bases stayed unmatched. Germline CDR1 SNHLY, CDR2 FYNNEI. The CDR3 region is CASSMGQGKADTQYF. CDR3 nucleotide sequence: TGTGCCAGCAGTATGGGACAGGGGAAGGCAGATACGCAGTATTTT.